This entry concerns a single T cell receptor (beta chain). This clonotype has ten or more counts. Its antigen remains undetermined. No base quality information exists; no much larger clone differs at one position. This entry belongs to a study of read filtering for tumor transcriptome and immune sequencing (dated by TCRdb to about 2020). In the study overall: The cohort had approximately 16 male and approximately 13 female patients with a mean age of roughly 66 years, ranging from about 45 to 85. Under revised international staging, roughly 8 patients fell into R-ISS I, 16 into R-ISS II and about 7 into R-ISS III. Whole-transcriptome libraries were prepared with the TruSeq RNA Access Library Prep Kit after DNase treatment. TCR-region mapped reads per sample ranged from about 3.5 to 11 million with IR-seq versus only roughly 75 to 1273 with RNA-seq. TCR repertoires obtained by targeted immune repertoire sequencing and by bulk whole-transcriptome sequencing performed on the same bone marrow samples were compared. A main aim was a read-filtering strategy for immune repertoire data, specifically whether clonotypes supported by a single read should be removed. General conclusions and limits of the study: When single-read clonotypes were removed, the proportions of shared clonotypes in IR-seq and RNA-seq correlated more strongly. Rather than purified T cells, the sorted CD138-negative fraction was a mixed bone marrow immune population. In IR-seq, about four fifths of clonotypes but 3% to 4.5% of total reads were represented by single-read clonotypes, whereas in RNA-seq, around three quarters of clonotypes and roughly 44% of reads were represented by single-read clonotypes. IR-seq captured clonotypes at much higher depth and more reliably than RNA-seq, and smaller IR-seq throughput sufficed to identify most shared clonotypes.

Every patient had bone marrow sampled at the time of active disease. Bone marrow mononuclear cells were isolated by Ficoll-Hypaque density gradient centrifugation. To remove myeloma plasma cells, the cells were labeled with CD138 magnetic microbeads on a MACS separator, and CD138-negative cells were then collected by negative selection. Purity of the isolated cells was checked by flow cytometry on an Attune NxT using CD138 antibodies. Total RNA was extracted with TRIzol reagent and quantified with a NanoDrop spectrophotometer. Paired RNA-seq and IR-seq were performed on the CD138-negative bone marrow sample of each patient. CDR1 SGHNT and CDR2 YENEEA are derived from the germline V gene. The CDR3 measures 16 amino acids from cysteine to phenylalanine. Just the 48-base CDR3 DNA is kept, in frame starting at base 1. Trimmed from V: 7 bases; trimmed from J: 0 bases; junction bases lacking a gene match: 8.

TCR libraries were built from about 370 ng RNA with the Immunoverse kit, using molecular barcoded adaptors covering alpha/delta and beta/gamma chains. TCR library preparation used the same RNA that went into transcriptome sequencing. Sequencing of the TCR libraries was done on an Illumina HiSeq 4000 with 2 x 150 cycles. Per the source publication's procedure: With MiXCR, TCR reads were aligned to human V, D, J and C references and assembled into CDR3 clonotypes, with quality filtering and error correction included. The tcR package in R was used to analyze clonotype counts and gene usage diversity. For inspection of raw mapping reads, RNA-seq reads were mapped by STAR aligner version 2.5.3a onto GRCh37 of the human genome. To test how sequencing depth affects detected clonotypes, IR-seq fastq files were randomly downsampled with Seqtk 1.3. TCRdb's own reprocessing of the public reads used fastp at Q25 and MiXCR and kept productive beta chains. Rows are combined by CDR3 protein, so each entry shows the most common genes and DNA. The authors' filters were not applied to this entry. In this sample the table shows around 130,000 distinct CDR3 sequences, about 13% of which occur a single time. The top ten clonotypes cover about 8.6% of the sample.

The sample consisted of a population of CD138-negative cells sorted from bone marrow. The sample's cell subset or site, from its label and the paper: bone marrow mononuclear cells depleted of CD138+ plasma/myeloma cells by negative magnetic selection. The sequence was collected from a donor aged 40 or older with multiple myeloma. Here the chain combines TRBV11-3 and TRBJ2-2, and 7 junction bases match TRBD2. The CDR3 is CASTPRGEPNTGELFF. Read as DNA, the sequence is TGTGCCAGCACCCCACGGGGGGAGCCGAACACCGGGGAGCTGTTTTTT. Beyond the CDR3, the reference TRBV11-3 and TRBJ2-2 genes provide the residues; the full variable domain reads: EAGVVQSPRYKIIEKKQPVAFWCNPISGHNTLYWYLQNLGQGPELLIRYENEEAVDDSQLPKDRFSAERLKGVDSTLKIQPAELGDSAVYLCASTPRGEPNTGELFFGEGSRLTVL.